This T cell receptor (beta chain) emerged from a study of T-cell reconstitution after alpha-beta-depleted transplantation in children. CDR1 is WSHSY and CDR2 is SAAADI in the germline V gene. Trimming took off 6 bases at V and 2 bases at J, with 11 bases between the two ends. This CDR3 contains 13 residues. Unique molecular identifiers were incorporated during preparation of the TCRbeta library. TCRdb fed the PCR reads into MiXCR, producing one record per CDR3 protein. This sample has 350,000 to 400,000 distinct CDR3 sequences, with about 14% found just once. The chain employs TRBV10-2 and TRBJ2-7; D may match TRBD1 or TRBD2 (5 bases each). The clonotype comes from a human donor who donated a stem cell graft to a child with Fanconi anemia. Sequences were derived from PBMCs, sampled from the stem cell graft. CDR3 DNA sequence: TGCGCCAGCAGCGGGACCTATACCTACGAGCAGTACTTC. Encoded protein: CASSGTYTYEQYF.